This TCR beta chain is from a study of blood T cells in healthy people across ages. Regarding the study as a whole: Roughly linearly, TCR beta diversity per million T cells fell as age increased.

Germline lookup yields CDR1 SEHNR and CDR2 FQNEAQ (reference sequence). The CDR3 spans 15 residues. Germline trimming cut 5 bases from V and 1 base from J; bases unmatched to any gene: 4. Together with a sample-barcoded 5' primer, a J-beta primer mix was included in a second PCR lasting roughly 6 to 12 cycles. Each CDR3 protein gets one entry after TCRdb re-called the 5' RACE reads with MiXCR. The data show more than 650,000 distinct CDR3 sequences, 20% to 25% seen once. Drawn from each donor were 7.5 to 10 milliliters of peripheral blood. This clonotype turned up a few times. Its target is not known. V gene TRBV7-9 combines with J gene TRBJ2-3, with 9 nucleotides matching TRBD2. The sequencing input was blood. The origin of this receptor is a man aged 70-80 years in good health. The CDR3 loop is CASSPGTSRTDTQYF. CDR3 bases: TGTGCCAGCAGCCCCGGGACTAGCCGCACAGATACGCAGTATTTT.